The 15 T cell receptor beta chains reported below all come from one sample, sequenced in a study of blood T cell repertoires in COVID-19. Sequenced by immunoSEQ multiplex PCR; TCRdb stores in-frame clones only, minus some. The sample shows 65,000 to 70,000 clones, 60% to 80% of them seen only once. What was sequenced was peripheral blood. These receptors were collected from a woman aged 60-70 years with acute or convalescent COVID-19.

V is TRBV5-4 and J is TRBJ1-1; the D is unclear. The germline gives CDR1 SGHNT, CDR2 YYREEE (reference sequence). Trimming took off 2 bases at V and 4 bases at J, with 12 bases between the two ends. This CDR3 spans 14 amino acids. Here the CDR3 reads CASSLGALGTEAFF. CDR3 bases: TGTGCCAGCAGCTTAGGAGCACTGGGCACTGAAGCTTTCTTT.

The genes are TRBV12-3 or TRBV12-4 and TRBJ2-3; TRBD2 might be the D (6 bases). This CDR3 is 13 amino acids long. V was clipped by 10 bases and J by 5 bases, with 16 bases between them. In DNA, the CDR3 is TGTGCCACCCGTCTGGGGGGTGAAGATACGCAGTATTTT. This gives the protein CATRLGGEDTQYF.

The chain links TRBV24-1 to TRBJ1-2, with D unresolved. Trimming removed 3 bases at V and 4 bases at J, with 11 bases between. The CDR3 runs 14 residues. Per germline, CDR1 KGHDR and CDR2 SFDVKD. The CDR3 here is CATSDPGRGYGYTF. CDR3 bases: TGTGCCACCAGTGATCCCGGTCGAGGCTATGGCTACACCTTC.

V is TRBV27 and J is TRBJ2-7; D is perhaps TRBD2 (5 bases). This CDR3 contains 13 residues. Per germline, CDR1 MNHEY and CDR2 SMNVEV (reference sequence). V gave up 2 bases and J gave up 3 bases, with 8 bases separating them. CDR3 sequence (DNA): TGTGCCAGCAGTTTAAGTAGCGTCTACGAGCAGTACTTC. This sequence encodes CASSLSSVYEQYF.

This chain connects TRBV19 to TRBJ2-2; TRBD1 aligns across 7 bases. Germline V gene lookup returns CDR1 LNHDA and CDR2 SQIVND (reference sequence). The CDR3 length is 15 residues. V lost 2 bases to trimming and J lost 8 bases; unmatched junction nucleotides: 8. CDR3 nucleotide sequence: TGTGCCAGTAGTATATTGGGGACAGTAAGTGGGGAGCTGTTTTTT. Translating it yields CASSILGTVSGELFF. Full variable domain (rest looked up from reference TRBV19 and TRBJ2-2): DGGITQSPKYLFRKEGQNVTLSCEQNLNHDAMYWYRQDPGQGLRLIYYSQIVNDFQKGDIAEGYSVSREKKESFPLTVTSAQKNPTAFYLCASSILGTVSGELFFGEGSRLTVL.

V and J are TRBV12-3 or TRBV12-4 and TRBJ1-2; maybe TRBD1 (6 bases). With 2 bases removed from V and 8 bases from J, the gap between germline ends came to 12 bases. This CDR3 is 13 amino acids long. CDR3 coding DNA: TGTGCCAGCAGTTTATCGACAGGACAAGGCTACACCTTC. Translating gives CASSLSTGQGYTF.

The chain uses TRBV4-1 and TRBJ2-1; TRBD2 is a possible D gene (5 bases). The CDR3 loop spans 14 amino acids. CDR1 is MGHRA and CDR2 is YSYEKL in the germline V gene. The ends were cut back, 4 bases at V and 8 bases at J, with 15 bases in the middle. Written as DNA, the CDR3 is TGCGCCAGCAGCCCGAGGGCTAGTTTGGATGAGCAGTTCTTC. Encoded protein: CASSPRASLDEQFF.

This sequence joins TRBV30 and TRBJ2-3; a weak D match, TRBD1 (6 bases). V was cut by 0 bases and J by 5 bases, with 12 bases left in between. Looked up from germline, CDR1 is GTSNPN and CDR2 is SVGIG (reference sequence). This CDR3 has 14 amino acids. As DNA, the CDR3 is TGTGCCTGGAGTGTGAAGGGGGATAAAGATACGCAGTATTTT. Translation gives CAWSVKGDKDTQYF.

The DNA for the CDR3 is TGTGCCAGCGGACAGGGCAGGGGCTACACCTTC. Protein: CASGQGRGYTF. This chain links TRBV19 with TRBJ1-2; TRBD1 matches at 8 bases. V lost 9 bases, J lost 8 bases, and 5 bases stayed unmatched. CDR1 is LNHDA, CDR2 SQIVND, per germline (reference sequence). The CDR3 runs 11 residues.

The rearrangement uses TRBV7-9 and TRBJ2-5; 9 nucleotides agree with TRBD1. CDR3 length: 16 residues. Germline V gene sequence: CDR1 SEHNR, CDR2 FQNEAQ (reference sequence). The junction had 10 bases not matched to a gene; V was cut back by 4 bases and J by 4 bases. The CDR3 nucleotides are TGTGCCAGCAGCTCCTTTACAGGGGGCGCCGGAGAGACCCAGTACTTC. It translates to CASSSFTGGAGETQYF.

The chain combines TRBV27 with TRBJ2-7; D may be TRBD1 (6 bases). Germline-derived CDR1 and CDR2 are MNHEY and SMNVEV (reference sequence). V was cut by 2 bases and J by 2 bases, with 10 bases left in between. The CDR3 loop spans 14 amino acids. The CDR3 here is CASSLGTGPYEQYF. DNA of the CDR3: TGTGCCAGCAGTTTAGGTACAGGGCCCTACGAGCAGTACTTC.

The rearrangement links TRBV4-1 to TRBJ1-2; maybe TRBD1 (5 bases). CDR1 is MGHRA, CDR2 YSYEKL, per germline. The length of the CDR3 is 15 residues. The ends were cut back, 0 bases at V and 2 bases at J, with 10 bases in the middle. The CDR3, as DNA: TGCGCCAGCAGCCAAGATATAGGGGCAAACTATGGCTACACCTTC. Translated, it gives CASSQDIGANYGYTF.

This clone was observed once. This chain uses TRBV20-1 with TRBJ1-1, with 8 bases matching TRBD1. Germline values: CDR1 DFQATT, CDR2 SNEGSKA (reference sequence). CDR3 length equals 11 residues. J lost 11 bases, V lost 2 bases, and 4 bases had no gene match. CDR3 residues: CSARPDRGAFF. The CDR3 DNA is TGCAGTGCTAGACCTGACAGGGGCGCTTTCTTT.

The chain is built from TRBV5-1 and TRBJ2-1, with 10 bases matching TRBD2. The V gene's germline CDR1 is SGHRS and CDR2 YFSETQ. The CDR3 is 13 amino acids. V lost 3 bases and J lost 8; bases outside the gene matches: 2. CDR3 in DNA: TGCGCCAGCAGCTCCCTAGCGGGGGATGAGCAGTTCTTC. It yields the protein CASSSLAGDEQFF.

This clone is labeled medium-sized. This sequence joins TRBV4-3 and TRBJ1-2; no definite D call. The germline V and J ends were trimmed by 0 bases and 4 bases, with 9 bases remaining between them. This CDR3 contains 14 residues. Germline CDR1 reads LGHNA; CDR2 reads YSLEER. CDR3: CASSQDSQPYGYTF. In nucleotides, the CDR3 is TGCGCCAGCAGCCAAGATAGCCAGCCCTATGGCTACACCTTC.